This T cell receptor beta chain came from a study of identical twins (TCRdb year 2016). A note on the overall study: TCR alpha and beta repertoires from monozygotic twins, unrelated adults of various ages and cord blood were deep-sequenced to test whether fetal clonotypes persist. To rule out contamination, replicate twin experiments were performed at different times with different library preparation protocols.

Every donor in the study was a healthy Caucasian. Three pairs of female monozygotic twins, all aged 18 to 29 years, were included in the twin cohort. The RNA used for TCR libraries was isolated from peripheral blood mononuclear cells. V trim: 1 base; J trim: 5 bases; unmatched bases: 10. From the cysteine through the phenylalanine, the CDR3 covers 17 amino acids. Just CDR3 DNA is preserved here, 51 bases in frame from base 1. As encoded in the germline V gene, CDR1 is SGHVS while CDR2 is FNYEAQ. This clonotype was counted many times. It lacks a known antigen. Base qualities are missing; no much larger clone stands one base away. The protocol used for the library was 5' RACE. The sequencer was an Illumina HiSeq 2000. A universal primer binding site was added through template switching, and the final cDNA carried a unique molecular identifier so that TCR cDNA molecules could be counted accurately. Specific primers in the conserved constant-segment region were used to synthesize first-strand cDNA for TCR alpha and beta chains. To control for contamination, each cDNA library was double barcoded with a SMART-Mk sample barcode plus Illumina barcodes. TruSeq adapter sequences along with Illumina sample barcodes were introduced in two successive PCR steps. The Illumina HiSeq platform was used with custom primers to sequence TCR alpha and beta cDNA libraries. The authors' pipeline ran thus. Unique molecular identifiers were extracted from raw reads with MiGEC, and CDR3 positions were determined with MiXCR. For each individual, recombination models were inferred using an EM algorithm with the repgenHMM and IGoR tools. Shared clonotypes were analyzed with the tcR package in R, and sharing was normalized by the product of cloneset sizes. To study raw recombination free of thymic and clonal selection effects, out-of-frame nonproductive sequences were analyzed. TCRdb's own reprocessing of the public reads used fastp at Q25 and MiXCR and kept productive beta chains. Each CDR3 protein gets just one entry, which takes the most common genes and DNA from the rows behind it. TCRdb's processing, not the authors' own work, is the source of the V and J calls. This sample is represented by fewer than 800,000 distinct CDR3 sequences; roughly 7.1% of them were singletons. The ten most abundant clones make up 1.6% of the sample.

Overall results and qualifications from the work: Conclusions relied on cross-sectional statistical analysis, since the same donors could not be followed over many years. Fewer insertions were carried by abundant cord blood beta clonotypes, a similar but weaker trend appeared in young adult naive repertoires, and no such trend appeared in memory repertoires. Out-of-frame TCR alpha sequences shared between twins showed an excess of low generation-probability sequences compared with coincidental sharing between unrelated individuals. Recombination models systematically underestimated out-of-frame TCR alpha sharing in monozygotic twins but agreed with sharing between unrelated individuals. In beta out-of-frame sequences, excess twin sharing was weaker, because having fewer shared sequences lowered the signal-to-noise ratio. Zero-insertion analyses could be partly confounded by invariant T cells such as MAIT and iNKT, though diverse VJ usage argued against such confounding for most clonotypes.

This sample also belongs to another study, concerning yellow fever vaccine responses in identical twins. Reported in the second study: According to the authors, the vaccine-induced T cell response in identical twins seemed to be partly convergent and partly specific to each individual. The study precisely tracked vaccine-responding T cell clones in identical twins.

The receptor's source is a woman under 30 in good health. Sequences were obtained from PBMCs. The chain couples TRBV7-6 to TRBJ2-2; the central 7 bases match TRBD2. The nucleotides read TGTGCCAGCAGCTTAGGTTCTAGCGGTTCCCGAACCGGGGAGCTGTTTTTT. It translates to CASSLGSSGSRTGELFF.